Each of the 19 T cell receptor beta chains below was sequenced from the same sample in a study of CD8+ T cells in alopecia areata. Reverse transcription of extracted RNA yielded cDNA, which provided the sequencing template. The table came from immunoSEQ multiplex PCR; TCRdb's copy has only in-frame clones and leaves some out. The sample has over 150,000 clones; about 61% are singletons. The sample taken for sequencing was CD8+ T cells sorted from blood. These receptors all stem from a human donor in good health.

The rearrangement links TRBV6-5 to TRBJ1-1; D perhaps matches TRBD1 (6 bases). V lost 11 bases to trimming and J lost 4 bases, with 11 bases between them. Looked up from germline, CDR1 is MNHEY and CDR2 is SVGAGI. The CDR3 contains 11 residues. In DNA, the CDR3 is TGTGCCGGGGGCTTGGGCACTGAAGCTTTCTTT. Its translation: CAGGLGTEAFF.

The gene calls are TRBV27 and TRBJ1-2; a possible D gene is TRBD1 (6 bases). CDR1 MNHEY and CDR2 SMNVEV come from the germline V gene (reference sequence). The CDR3 sequence is 12 residues long. The V and J ends lost 5 bases and 8 bases respectively, with 12 bases between them. The CDR3 coding sequence is TGTGCCAGCAGTGTAGCAGGGGAAGGCTACACCTTC. This codes for CASSVAGEGYTF.

This clone was detected only once. The chain carries TRBV7-9 and TRBJ1-2; tentative D call: TRBD1 (5 bases). The CDR3 length is 15 residues. V lost 5 bases to trimming and J lost 5 bases, with 18 bases between them. The germline gives CDR1 SEHNR, CDR2 FQNEAQ (reference sequence). The CDR3 loop reads CASSPTEGGGYGYTF. CDR3 nucleotides: TGTGCCAGCAGCCCGACAGAAGGCGGGGGGTATGGCTACACCTTC.

This chain uses TRBV10-2 with TRBJ2-7, with no clear D. The CDR3 extends over 13 amino acids. The germline gives CDR1 WSHSY, CDR2 SAAADI. Trimming left V 2 bases short and J 0 bases short, with 5 bases between. The DNA for the CDR3 is TGCGCCAGCAGTGAGGGAGCCTCCTACGAGCAGTACTTC. It translates to CASSEGASYEQYF.

The V gene is TRBV25-1, the J gene TRBJ2-5; D gene uncertain. Per germline, CDR1 MGHDK and CDR2 SYGVNS. There are 12 residues in the CDR3. V was clipped by 8 bases and J by 5 bases, with 12 bases between them. The DNA of the CDR3 is TGTGCCAGCCGGGCCCTCGAGGAGACCCAGTACTTC. Protein: CASRALEETQYF.

CDR3 residues: CATSRDRGGGETQYF. The CDR3 DNA reads TGTGCCACCAGCAGAGATCGGGGGGGCGGTGAGACCCAGTACTTC. The genes are TRBV15 and TRBJ2-5; TRBD2 agrees at 8 bases. V trimming: 0 bases; J trimming: 5 bases; junction bases outside the gene matches: 5. This CDR3 is built from 15 residues. CDR1 is LNHNV and CDR2 is YYDKDF in the germline V gene (reference sequence).

The rearrangement uses TRBV7-9 and TRBJ2-3, with 10 nucleotides matching TRBD1. This CDR3 region has 17 residues. CDR1 is SEHNR, CDR2 FQNEAQ, per germline (reference sequence). J lost 4 bases, V lost 3 bases, and 10 bases had no gene match. The CDR3 region has the DNA TGTGCCAGCAGCTTTGCCGGGACAGGGGAAGCCTCAGATACGCAGTATTTT. As protein: CASSFAGTGEASDTQYF.

V is TRBV29-1 and J is TRBJ1-2, with TRBD1 as a possible D gene (5 bases). With 7 bases removed from V and 6 bases from J, the gap between germline ends came to 15 bases. Germline-derived CDR1 and CDR2 are SQVTM and ANQGSEA. This CDR3 is 12 amino acids long. The CDR3 is CSASGTGDGYTF. For the CDR3, the DNA is TGCAGCGCCTCCGGGACCGGAGATGGCTACACCTTC. The variable domain in full, completed from reference TRBV29-1 and TRBJ1-2, reads SAVISQKPSRDICQRGTSLTIQCQVDSQVTMMFWYRQQPGQSLTLIATANQGSEATYESGFVIDKFPISRPNLTFSTLTVSNMSPEDSSIYLCSASGTGDGYTFGSGTRLTVV.

The V gene is TRBV12-5, the J gene TRBJ1-2, with D tentatively TRBD1 (5 bases). The V gene's germline CDR1 is LGHNT and CDR2 FRNRAP. V was trimmed by 4 bases and J by 8 bases, leaving 14 bases between them. The CDR3 runs to 13 residues. CDR3 nucleotide sequence: TGTGCTAGTGGTTCCTTAGGGGCCCAAGGCTACACCTTC. It specifies CASGSLGAQGYTF.

This chain uses TRBV7-9 with TRBJ2-1; no reliable D call. Deletions cut 8 bases from V and 8 bases from J, with 13 bases between. The germline CDR1 and CDR2 sequences are SEHNR and FQNEAQ (reference sequence). The CDR3 is made up of 12 amino acids. The CDR3 coding sequence is TGTGCCAGCTTCCACGCGGTCGATGAGCAGTTCTTC. Protein product: CASFHAVDEQFF.

This chain joins TRBV29-1 and TRBJ1-2; 9 bases are a match to TRBD1. The CDR3 length is 11 residues. V trimming: 5 bases; J trimming: 8 bases; junction bases outside the gene matches: 3. Germline CDR1 is SQVTM and CDR2 is ANQGSEA. The CDR3 reads CSVRTGEGYTF. The CDR3 bases are TGCAGCGTTCGGACAGGGGAAGGCTACACCTTC.

The J gene is TRBJ1-1, the V gene TRBV29-1; possible D gene TRBD1, 5 bases. Trimming cost V 6 bases and J 7 bases, with 21 bases left between them. The CDR3 loop spans 14 amino acids. CDR1 and CDR2 (germline): SQVTM, ANQGSEA. The CDR3 DNA sequence: TGCAGCGTCGACCCCCTCGGGGCTGGGGTTGAAGCTTTCTTT. Protein: CSVDPLGAGVEAFF.

This clone was seen once. This rearrangement joins TRBV4-2 to TRBJ1-2; D might be TRBD1 (6 bases). Deletions cut 1 base from V and 10 bases from J, with 25 bases between. The germline CDR1 and CDR2 sequences are LGHNA and YNFKEQ. This CDR3 comprises 17 residues. The CDR3 region is CASSQGFADSLRIPYTF. In nucleotides, the CDR3 is TGTGCCAGCAGCCAAGGGTTCGCGGACAGTCTTCGGATTCCCTACACCTTC.

In its sample, this clone was seen once. The chain has TRBV27 and TRBJ2-7, with TRBD1 as a possible D gene (5 bases). CDR1 is MNHEY, CDR2 SMNVEV, per germline (reference sequence). V was trimmed by 2 bases and J by 5 bases, leaving 10 bases between them. The CDR3 covers 13 residues. This CDR3 is CASSLPGRDEQYF. DNA for the CDR3: TGTGCCAGCAGTTTACCCGGCAGGGACGAGCAGTACTTC.

This clone was observed a handful of times. J is TRBJ2-3 and V is TRBV5-6; possible D gene TRBD2, 5 bases. This CDR3 contains 13 residues. V lost 0 bases and J 4 bases, leaving 6 bases between the germline ends. Germline CDR1 reads SGHDT; CDR2 reads YYEEEE. The CDR3 protein is CASSLGAADTQYF. The CDR3 coding sequence is TGTGCCAGCAGCTTGGGAGCGGCAGATACGCAGTATTTT.

The chain recombines TRBV2 with TRBJ1-1, with TRBD1 matching over 11 bases. The CDR3 loop spans 14 amino acids. Trimming took 5 bases from V and 5 from J; bases not matched to a gene: 4. The V gene's germline CDR1 is SNHLY and CDR2 FYNNEI. CDR3 coding DNA: TGTGCCAGCAGTCTACGGGACAGGGGGACTGAAGCTTTCTTT. It encodes CASSLRDRGTEAFF.

The genes are TRBV9 and TRBJ2-7; 12 bases map to TRBD2. With V trimmed by 0 bases and J by 5 bases, 3 bases remained unmatched. The CDR3 is 15 amino acids. Germline loops: CDR1 SGDLS, CDR2 YYNGEE. In DNA form, the CDR3 reads TGTGCCAGCAGCGTAGGGACTAGCGGGGACGACGAGCAGTACTTC. Translated: CASSVGTSGDDEQYF.

The V and J genes are TRBV4-1 and TRBJ1-1; D gene unclear. Trimming cost V 4 bases and J 9 bases, with 15 bases left between them. The CDR3 runs 13 residues. Germline V lookup: CDR1 MGHRA, CDR2 YSYEKL. CDR3 sequence reads: CASSLADFGQAFF. CDR3 nucleotides: TGCGCCAGCAGCCTAGCCGACTTTGGGCAAGCTTTCTTT.

The chain links TRBV6-5 to TRBJ2-5; D not certain. V gave up 8 bases and J gave up 5 bases, with 15 bases separating them. The CDR3 is made up of 13 amino acids. The germline V gene has CDR1 MNHEY and CDR2 SVGAGI. This CDR3 reads CASARVLLETQYF. CDR3 bases: TGTGCCAGCGCCCGGGTCTTATTGGAGACCCAGTACTTC.